These 32 T cell receptor beta chains were sequenced from one sample in a study of T cell responses to AZD1222 COVID-19 vaccine. Produced via immunoSEQ multiplex PCR; TCRdb's table is partial and in-frame only. The repertoire holds around 150,000 clones, with approximately 92% as singletons. Sequencing used peripheral blood, obtained 28 days after the second AZD1222 dose. These receptors were taken from an adult who received the AZD1222 COVID-19 vaccine.

The table lists this clone with a count of one. This chain connects TRBV7-9 to TRBJ1-1, with unresolved D. Germline assignment: CDR1 SEHNR and CDR2 FQNEAQ (reference sequence). CDR3 length: 14 residues. Trimming pared 5 bases from V and 4 bases from J, leaving 14 bases between. CDR3 DNA sequence: TGTGCCAGCAGCCCGGACGGTCGGGGCACTGAAGCTTTCTTT. Protein: CASSPDGRGTEAFF.

This chain joins TRBV10-3 and TRBJ1-1; TRBD1 is a possible D gene (5 bases). Per germline, CDR1 ENHRY and CDR2 SYGVKD. The V and J ends lost 3 bases and 5 bases respectively, with 13 bases between them. CDR3 length: 14 residues. This CDR3 reads CAISDKGKGTEAFF. The DNA of the CDR3 is TGTGCCATCAGTGATAAGGGGAAGGGGACTGAAGCTTTCTTT.

The chain is built from TRBV9 and TRBJ1-3, with 7 bases aligning to TRBD1. CDR1 is SGDLS, CDR2 YYNGEE, per germline. The J segment lost 3 bases and the V segment lost 0 bases, leaving 3 bases of the junction unmatched. There are 15 residues in the CDR3. CDR3 sequence: CASSVETGFGNTIYF. DNA of the CDR3: TGTGCCAGCAGCGTAGAGACAGGGTTTGGAAACACCATATATTTT.

The rearrangement joins TRBV28 to TRBJ2-4; TRBD2 aligns across 16 bases. CDR3 size: 18 residues. Losses at the gene ends were 3 bases for V and 4 bases for J; bases not matched to a gene: 6. Germline CDR1 reads MDHEN; CDR2 reads SYDVKM. CDR3 sequence: CASSLQGLAGGGKNIQYF. Written as DNA, the CDR3 is TGTGCCAGCAGTTTGCAGGGACTAGCGGGAGGGGGGAAAAACATTCAGTACTTC. The whole variable domain, filled in from reference TRBV28 and TRBJ2-4, reads DVKVTQSSRYLVKRTGEKVFLECVQDMDHENMFWYRQDPGLGLRLIYFSYDVKMKEKGDIPEGYSVSREKKERFSLILESASTNQTSMYLCASSLQGLAGGGKNIQYFGAGTRLSVL.

This sequence joins TRBV5-1 and TRBJ2-1; possible D gene TRBD2, 6 bases. In germline, CDR1 is SGHRS, CDR2 YFSETQ. The CDR3 sequence is 15 residues long. The V end was cut by 2 bases, the J end by 4 bases, with 13 bases between. CDR3 region: CASSFITSRYNEQFF. CDR3 nucleotide sequence: TGCGCCAGCAGCTTTATAACTAGCAGATACAATGAGCAGTTCTTC.

The V call is TRBV6-1, the J call TRBJ1-6, with 8 nucleotides matching TRBD1. The CDR3 consists of 16 residues. The V gene's germline CDR1 is MNHNS and CDR2 SASEGT. Trimming at V came to 4 bases and at J to 5 bases, leaving 7 bases not matched to a gene. The CDR3: CASSVDRAANNSPLHF. The CDR3 coding sequence is TGTGCCAGCAGTGTGGACAGGGCGGCAAATAATTCACCCCTCCACTTT.

The J gene is TRBJ1-4, the V gene TRBV6-6, with 8 bases fitting TRBD1. From germline, CDR1 is MNHNY and CDR2 SVGAGI (reference sequence). The CDR3 consists of 14 residues. V shed 3 bases, J shed 8 bases, and the junction held 5 bases outside the gene matches. CDR3 in amino acids: CASSYQGAREKLFF. The DNA for the CDR3 is TGTGCCAGCAGTTATCAGGGGGCGAGGGAAAAACTGTTTTTT.

This chain uses TRBV28 with TRBJ1-4; possibly TRBD1 for D (5 bases). CDR1 is MDHEN and CDR2 is SYDVKM in the germline V gene. The CDR3 length is 13 residues. V was clipped by 8 bases and J by 10 bases, with 17 bases between them. The CDR3 sequence: CASWTRGRGKLFF. CDR3 in DNA: TGTGCCAGCTGGACCCGTGGGAGGGGAAAACTGTTTTTT. The full variable domain, completed using reference TRBV28 and TRBJ1-4, is DVKVTQSSRYLVKRTGEKVFLECVQDMDHENMFWYRQDPGLGLRLIYFSYDVKMKEKGDIPEGYSVSREKKERFSLILESASTNQTSMYLCASWTRGRGKLFFGSGTQLSVL.

The chain employs TRBV6-5 and TRBJ1-3; D is possibly TRBD1 (5 bases). V dropped 7 bases and J dropped 7 bases, with 11 bases sitting between them. Germline assignment: CDR1 MNHEY and CDR2 SVGAGI. This CDR3 is built from 12 residues. The CDR3 bases are TGTGCCAGCATTTCCCCAGGGAACACCATATATTTT. Its translation is CASISPGNTIYF.

The rearrangement joins TRBV11-2 to TRBJ2-5; 11 bases map to TRBD2. The CDR3 covers 16 residues. With V trimmed by 6 bases and J by 0 bases, 6 bases remained unmatched. Germline V gives CDR1 SGHAT, CDR2 FQNNGV. This CDR3 is CASSSGLAGHQETQYF. CDR3 nucleotide sequence: TGTGCCAGCAGTTCAGGACTAGCGGGCCACCAAGAGACCCAGTACTTC.

The J gene is TRBJ2-5, the V gene TRBV2; D not certain. V was pared by 4 bases and J by 1 base, with 4 bases between. The CDR3 length is 12 residues. CDR1 and CDR2 (germline): SNHLY, FYNNEI. In nucleotides, the CDR3 is TGTGCCAGCAGTGTGATCCAAGAGACCCAGTACTTC. This codes for CASSVIQETQYF.

The rearrangement joins TRBV12-3 or TRBV12-4 to TRBJ1-5; D remains ambiguous. Trimming took 0 bases from V and 6 from J, leaving 6 bases between them. The CDR3 length is 13 residues. CDR3 sequence: CASSLALFQPQHF. CDR3 in DNA: TGTGCCAGCAGTTTAGCGCTTTTTCAGCCCCAGCATTTT.

V gene TRBV28 combines with J gene TRBJ2-7; D is unclear. The germline V gene encodes CDR1 MDHEN and CDR2 SYDVKM. The CDR3 spans 15 residues. The ends were cut back, 3 bases at V and 4 bases at J, with 16 bases in the middle. CDR3 nucleotide sequence: TGTGCCAGCAGTTTGACCACTTCAGTGTTATACGAGCAGTACTTC. It encodes CASSLTTSVLYEQYF.

This clone has more than one count but fewer than ten. The chain uses TRBV30 and TRBJ2-1; D not resolved. The germline V and J ends were trimmed by 1 base and 6 bases, with 7 bases remaining between them. The CDR3 is 12 amino acids. Per germline, CDR1 GTSNPN and CDR2 SVGIG (reference sequence). The CDR3 is CAWSGRPNEQFF. CDR3 DNA: TGTGCCTGGAGTGGCCGGCCCAATGAGCAGTTCTTC.

This chain joins TRBV6-5 and TRBJ2-1; possibly TRBD2 for D (5 bases). Germline lookup yields CDR1 MNHEY and CDR2 SVGAGI. This CDR3 region has 13 residues. Trimming took 8 bases from V and 6 from J, leaving 14 bases between them. CDR3 DNA sequence: TGTGCCAGCGCCCTAATTGGGAGCAATGAGCAGTTCTTC. Protein sequence: CASALIGSNEQFF.

The genes are TRBV11-2 and TRBJ2-7; D is ambiguous. Germline-derived CDR1 and CDR2 are SGHAT and FQNNGV. This CDR3 has 13 amino acids. V lost 5 bases, J lost 9 bases, and 17 bases lay in between. As DNA, the CDR3 is TGTGCCAGCAGCGGCCGGCCCTATTTCGGGCAGTACTTC. Translated, it gives CASSGRPYFGQYF.

The V gene is TRBV10-2, the J gene TRBJ1-1; D gene uncertain. Germline CDR1 reads WSHSY; CDR2 reads SAAADI. Trimming pared 5 bases from V and 4 bases from J, leaving 8 bases between. The CDR3 is 12 amino acids. The CDR3 DNA follows: TGCGCCAGCAGTCCGAGGCGCACTGAAGCTTTCTTT. Encoded protein: CASSPRRTEAFF.

The chain combines TRBV5-4 with TRBJ2-5; the match to TRBD1 covers 10 bases. Trimming cost V 0 bases and J 4 bases; bases outside gene matches: 3. The CDR3 totals 15 residues. Germline V gene sequence: CDR1 SGHNT, CDR2 YYREEE (reference sequence). CDR3 sequence: CASSLATGGTETQYF. In DNA, the CDR3 is TGTGCCAGCAGCTTGGCGACAGGGGGCACAGAGACCCAGTACTTC.

This sequence joins TRBV28 and TRBJ1-2, with 11 bases matching TRBD1. Germline-derived CDR1 and CDR2 are MDHEN and SYDVKM. The ends lost 6 bases at V and 6 bases at J; junction bases unmatched: 3. The CDR3 covers 13 residues. The CDR3 DNA follows: TGTGCCAGCAGACCGGGACAGGGGGATGGCTACACCTTC. Translated, it gives CASRPGQGDGYTF.

This sequence joins TRBV9 and TRBJ1-6; no reliable D call. The CDR3 loop spans 16 amino acids. Germline CDR1 and CDR2: SGDLS and YYNGEE. V was trimmed by 0 bases and J by 7 bases, leaving 14 bases between them. CDR3 protein: CASSVASGRENSPLHF. The CDR3 DNA sequence: TGTGCCAGCAGCGTAGCTTCGGGTCGGGAGAATTCACCCCTCCACTTT.

V and J are TRBV28 and TRBJ1-4; tentative D call: TRBD1 (6 bases). From germline, CDR1 is MDHEN and CDR2 SYDVKM. The V end was cut by 4 bases, the J end by 8 bases, with 17 bases between. The CDR3 loop spans 15 amino acids. This CDR3 reads CASSSPGVMGEKLFF. In DNA, the CDR3 is TGTGCCAGCAGTTCCCCAGGGGTTATGGGCGAAAAACTGTTTTTT.

V and J are TRBV19 and TRBJ1-3; D remains ambiguous. The CDR3 length is 13 residues. Germline V lookup: CDR1 LNHDA, CDR2 SQIVND (reference sequence). V was trimmed by 2 bases and J by 4 bases, leaving 6 bases between them. The CDR3 coding sequence is TGTGCCAGTAGTATACCAATGGGAAACACCATATATTTT. Its translation is CASSIPMGNTIYF.

This clone was seen only a few times. The rearrangement joins TRBV4-1 to TRBJ1-1; TRBD1 matches 9 bases. Germline V gene lookup returns CDR1 MGHRA and CDR2 YSYEKL. The CDR3 is 14 amino acids. The V segment lost 5 bases and the J segment 3 bases; nucleotides outside the gene matches: 4. The CDR3 DNA sequence: TGCGCCAGCAGCAGATGGACAGGGGACACTGAAGCTTTCTTT. Protein: CASSRWTGDTEAFF.

The rearrangement uses TRBV24-1 and TRBJ2-2; 7 nucleotides agree with TRBD1. The CDR3 spans 14 residues. CDR1 is KGHDR and CDR2 is SFDVKD in the germline V gene. The V and J ends lost 5 bases and 5 bases, in that order; junction bases with no gene match: 4. The CDR3 sequence: CATSAAGGTGELFF. CDR3 DNA: TGTGCCACCAGTGCGGCAGGGGGTACCGGGGAGCTGTTTTTT.

The chain employs TRBV7-9 and TRBJ2-7; TRBD1 is a possible D gene (5 bases). The germline gives CDR1 SEHNR, CDR2 FQNEAQ (reference sequence). The ends were cut back, 2 bases at V and 2 bases at J, with 13 bases in the middle. The CDR3 runs to 15 residues. The CDR3 DNA sequence: TGTGCCAGCAGCTTAATCTCCCAGGGTACCTACGAGCAGTACTTC. It encodes CASSLISQGTYEQYF.

The chain employs TRBV29-1 and TRBJ1-2; no firm D call. This CDR3 is 14 amino acids long. With 2 bases removed from V and 0 bases from J, the gap between germline ends came to 10 bases. Germline assignment: CDR1 SQVTM and CDR2 ANQGSEA. The CDR3 spells CSVELGKSNYGYTF. The CDR3 DNA reads TGCAGCGTTGAATTAGGCAAGTCTAACTATGGCTACACCTTC.

The chain links TRBV11-3 to TRBJ2-1; the D gene is possibly TRBD2 (6 bases). Trimming pared 1 base from V and 2 bases from J, leaving 12 bases between. In germline, CDR1 is SGHNT, CDR2 YENEEA. CDR3 length: 16 residues. The CDR3: CASSLGGVGTYNEQFF. As DNA, the CDR3 is TGTGCCAGCAGCTTAGGCGGGGTGGGGACCTACAATGAGCAGTTCTTC.

V usage is TRBV27 and J usage is TRBJ2-1, with 7 bases lining up with TRBD2. Germline V gene sequence: CDR1 MNHEY, CDR2 SMNVEV (reference sequence). With V trimmed by 5 bases and J by 6 bases, 13 bases remained unmatched. This CDR3 has 16 residues. This CDR3 is CASSVPGTTLGNEQFF. The CDR3 DNA reads TGTGCCAGCAGTGTCCCCGGGACTACCTTGGGCAATGAGCAGTTCTTC.

This chain links TRBV29-1 with TRBJ1-4, with 8 bases fitting TRBD1. The V segment lost 1 base and the J segment 7 bases; nucleotides outside the gene matches: 2. CDR1 SQVTM and CDR2 ANQGSEA come from the germline V gene. The CDR3 sequence is 13 residues long. The CDR3 here is CSVEGRGLEKLFF. CDR3 nucleotides: TGCAGCGTTGAAGGCAGGGGGCTTGAAAAACTGTTTTTT.

The chain couples TRBV23-1 to TRBJ2-7, with 7 nucleotides matching TRBD1. TRBV23-1 is marked as an open reading frame, function uncertain. V trimming: 2 bases; J trimming: 2 bases; junction bases outside the gene matches: 12. The CDR3 is 17 residues long. CDR3 bases: TGCGCCAGCAGTCAAAAGATCGGGACAGTAGCCACCTACGAGCAGTACTTC. It codes for CASSQKIGTVATYEQYF.

The J gene is TRBJ1-6, the V gene TRBV7-8, with unresolved D. CDR1 SGHVS and CDR2 FQNEAQ come from the germline V gene. CDR3 size: 19 residues. Trimming took 2 bases from V and 0 from J, leaving 17 bases between them. This chain's CDR3 is CASSLMNRGHSSYNSPLHF. The CDR3 DNA reads TGTGCCAGCAGCTTAATGAACCGTGGGCATAGCTCCTATAATTCACCCCTCCACTTT.

DNA for the CDR3: TGTGCCAGCAGCCGGACGGGGGTGAGGGGGCTCTACGAGCAGTACTTC. Encoded protein: CASSRTGVRGLYEQYF. The chain recombines TRBV4-2 with TRBJ2-7, with D tentatively TRBD1 (7 bases). This CDR3 is 16 amino acids long. The germline V and J ends were trimmed by 4 bases and 3 bases, with 19 bases remaining between them. Germline V gives CDR1 LGHNA, CDR2 YNFKEQ.